Listed below are T cell receptor beta chains from one sample, sequenced in a study of shared clonotypes between healthy human individuals. Measured with immunoSEQ multiplex PCR; TCRdb has only the in-frame clones, and not every one. The table records some 790,000 clones, roughly two thirds of them present only once. Sequencing was done on a sample of memory CD4+ T cells sorted from blood. These receptors all come from a woman in her thirties in good health. CDR3s leave out the opening cysteine and the closing phenylalanine or tryptophan. Fields, in order: clone size, D gene, V gene, CDR3 length, CDR3 protein. A D gene is named only where the DNA matches it firmly. Some rows have no size entry. The others give once, few or many, or a class for an expanded clone.

NA NA TRBV5-1 13 ASSLAWGAYNEQF
few TRBD1 TRBV19 14 ASTGQGSEMHYGYT
NA TRBD2 TRBV18 13 ASSRLAGYTDTQY
once TRBD2 TRBV27 17 ASIRSSGGWIDGTNEQF
NA TRBD1 TRBV4-1 13 ASSHVARDREKLF
NA NA TRBV2 9 ASSVFEKLF
few NA TRBV28 12 ASTVTGMGDGYT
NA TRBD2 TRBV6-5 13 ASSYSRTRGSEQY
NA NA TRBV6-6 13 ASRVRGGAYQPQH
NA NA TRBV5-1 13 ASSLAQGTNEKLF
once NA TRBV6-1 11 ASSVGHSYEQY
NA NA TRBV6-1 10 ASGIENTEAF
NA TRBD2 TRBV28 12 ASSYPGLGFEQF
NA NA TRBV5-6 11 ASNKDSLREQY
few TRBD2 TRBV4-1 13 ASSQLAGGPYEQF
NA NA TRBV19 11 ASRSSENTEAF
NA NA TRBV6-6 11 ASSAERYNEQF
NA NA TRBV28 10 ASRKRGYGYT
NA TRBD2 TRBV28 12 ASSLSSGTYEQY
few NA TRBV30 9 AWSVGETQY
NA NA TRBV18 10 ASSPPGGELF
NA NA TRBV2 10 ASSRSGYEQY
NA NA TRBV28 13 ASSPFRSVQETQY
NA TRBD2 TRBV7-2 13 ASLDRRTSGTAQF
NA NA TRBV1 11 TSRPIRVGEQY
NA TRBD2 TRBV5-1 11 ASRLAGEETQY
NA NA TRBV28 12 ASIIGQGNTEAF
few TRBD2 TRBV6-5 12 ASSSLAGGVTQY
NA TRBD1 TRBV29-1 10 SSGTDNTEAF
NA NA TRBV20-1 9 RPGPRNEQF
NA NA TRBV7-2 15 ASSRRFRTHSTDTQY
once NA TRBV19 12 ASSPWSAYYEQY
NA NA TRBV15 12 ATSRAGRGRGYT
NA NA TRBV7-9 12 ASSLEGLAYEQY
few NA TRBV5-1 12 ASSSRDENTEAF
NA NA TRBV20-1 9 SASRYNEQF
NA NA TRBV18 12 ASSRGAGNQPQH
many NA TRBV7-9 13 ASSQGIHSNQPQH
NA NA TRBV5-5 11 ASSLGPLVAQH
NA TRBD1 TRBV6-5 12 ASSKGQADYGYT
NA NA TRBV29-1 11 SVEVPGTYGYT
NA TRBD2 TRBV5-1 14 ASSWGEGLSSYEQY
NA NA TRBV18 12 ASSPIGGFEPQH
NA TRBD1 TRBV5-4 12 ASSVTGATGELF
NA NA TRBV18 14 ASSPPGNNRNTEAF
NA NA TRBV28 13 ASSLWQGGNQPQH
once NA TRBV11-2 12 ASSSTSSTDTQY
once NA TRBV5-1 13 ASTQSGSSYNEQF
few TRBD1 TRBV25-1 13 ATTQGTAATDTQY
once NA TRBV28 9 ASSRIREQF
NA NA TRBV10-2 12 AASSNYSNQPQH
few NA TRBV10-3 12 AISGQAGSYEQY
NA TRBD1 TRBV4-2 13 ASSQVGQAGNTIY
NA TRBD1 TRBV28 14 ASSLIGQGARNEQF
NA NA TRBV19 12 ASSPGPHADEQF
NA TRBD2 TRBV2 13 ASTLTTSGSGELF
NA NA TRBV27 14 ASSSVRRGSSYEQY
NA NA TRBV19 13 ASSGGAARGNEQF